Below are 30 T cell receptor beta chains sequenced from a single sample in a study of cytomegalovirus exposure and HLA in healthy donors (dated by TCRdb to the late 2010s). To prepare the library, the immunoSEQ multiplex PCR assay was applied. For the multiplex PCR, a mixture combining 60 forward primers for TCR Vbeta segments and 13 reverse primers for TCR Jbeta segments was used. Drawn from immuneACCESS, this table holds only the in-frame rearrangements with V and J called that TCRdb kept. Clones are partly lost; checked studies trace under half to an unresolved V gene and leave the rest unexplained. The sample table records approximately 80,000 clones. The top ten constitute 3.5% to 4% of the sample. The sample comprised PBMCs. Receptor source: a man aged 18-30 years in good health and CMV-seropositive.

V is TRBV18 and J is TRBJ2-7; 11 bases match TRBD2. There are 16 residues in the CDR3. The V and J ends lost 3 bases and 2 bases, in that order; junction bases with no gene match: 6. The germline V gene encodes CDR1 KGHSH and CDR2 LQKENI. The CDR3 reads CASSPSGTSGAYEQYF. CDR3 in DNA: TGTGCCAGCTCACCTTCCGGGACTAGCGGCGCCTACGAGCAGTACTTC.

The CDR3 is CASSLGTGVQFF. The DNA of the CDR3 is TGTGCCAGCAGCTTGGGGACAGGGGTGCAGTTCTTC. The chain carries TRBV5-6 and TRBJ2-1; TRBD1 agrees at 9 bases. Germline assignment: CDR1 SGHDT and CDR2 YYEEEE. The CDR3 is 12 amino acids. With 0 bases clipped from V and 12 bases from J, the junction kept 1 base outside the gene matches.

The chain recombines TRBV28 with TRBJ2-3; D unclear. CDR3 size: 14 residues. V shed 1 base and J shed 3 bases, with 8 bases lying between them. Germline loops: CDR1 MDHEN, CDR2 SYDVKM. CDR3 nucleotides: TGTGCCAGCAGTTTATCCGAAACAACAGATACGCAGTATTTT. It encodes CASSLSETTDTQYF.

The rearrangement joins TRBV7-8 to TRBJ2-2, with 7 bases matching TRBD1. Per the germline V gene, CDR1 is SGHVS and CDR2 is FQNEAQ. Unmatched junction bases numbered 9, after V lost 0 bases and J lost 5 bases. This CDR3 is 17 amino acids long. CDR3 sequence (DNA): TGTGCCAGCAGCTTAGCCATAAGAGGGGGCCGGACCGGGGAGCTGTTTTTT. It yields the protein CASSLAIRGGRTGELFF.

The chain is built from TRBV9 and TRBJ1-1; D uncertain. This CDR3 region has 16 residues. Looked up from germline, CDR1 is SGDLS and CDR2 is YYNGEE. V lost 4 bases to trimming and J lost 0 bases, with 16 bases between them. The CDR3, as DNA: TGTGCCAGCAGCCCGACGGGAGGAAACATGAACACTGAAGCTTTCTTT. Amino acids: CASSPTGGNMNTEAFF. Supplemented by reference TRBV9 and TRBJ1-1, the full variable domain reads DSGVTQTPKHLITATGQRVTLRCSPRSGDLSVYWYQQSLDQGLQFLIQYYNGEERAKGNILERFSAQQFPDLHSELNLSSLELGDSALYFCASSPTGGNMNTEAFFGQGTRLTVV.

CDR3 protein: CSVDLSQGAGGYTF. The CDR3 coding sequence is TGCAGCGTTGACCTCTCACAGGGGGCGGGGGGCTACACCTTC. The chain carries TRBV29-1 and TRBJ1-2, with 9 nucleotides matching TRBD1. V trimming: 3 bases; J trimming: 8 bases; junction bases outside the gene matches: 10. Germline assignment: CDR1 SQVTM and CDR2 ANQGSEA. The CDR3 has 14 amino acids. The full variable domain, with the rest looked up from reference TRBV29-1 and TRBJ1-2, is SAVISQKPSRDICQRGTSLTIQCQVDSQVTMMFWYRQQPGQSLTLIATANQGSEATYESGFVIDKFPISRPNLTFSTLTVSNMSPEDSSIYLCSVDLSQGAGGYTFGSGTRLTVV.

The chain is built from TRBV7-9 and TRBJ1-2; D is unresolved. The germline V gene has CDR1 SEHNR and CDR2 FQNEAQ (reference sequence). The CDR3 has 13 residues. V lost 5 bases and J 5 bases, leaving 12 bases between the germline ends. In DNA form, the CDR3 reads TGTGCCAGCAGCCCCCGGCGGGAGTATGGCTACACCTTC. It translates to CASSPRREYGYTF.

The gene calls are TRBV10-3 and TRBJ1-5; D ambiguous. CDR3 length: 15 residues. The V gene's germline CDR1 is ENHRY and CDR2 SYGVKD. Trimming took off 10 bases at V and 0 bases at J, with 16 bases between the two ends. CDR3 in amino acids: CAKGPGADSNQPQHF. Written as DNA, the CDR3 is TGTGCCAAAGGCCCCGGAGCGGATAGCAATCAGCCCCAGCATTTT.

This sequence joins TRBV28 and TRBJ1-2; 10 nucleotides match TRBD1. The CDR3 has 13 amino acids. CDR1 and CDR2 (germline): MDHEN, SYDVKM. J lost 5 bases, V lost 6 bases, and 3 bases had no gene match. CDR3 loop: CASRGTGAYGYTF. CDR3 nucleotide sequence: TGTGCCAGCAGGGGGACAGGGGCGTATGGCTACACCTTC.

The chain uses TRBV6-6 and TRBJ2-1, with TRBD2 identical over 8 bases. The germline V gene encodes CDR1 MNHNY and CDR2 SVGAGI (reference sequence). The CDR3 is 15 residues long. The V segment lost 6 bases and the J segment 2 bases; nucleotides outside the gene matches: 6. The CDR3, as DNA: TGTGCCAGCAGACCGGGACTAGAAACCTACAATGAGCAGTTCTTC. The encoded protein is CASRPGLETYNEQFF.

The V gene is TRBV10-3, the J gene TRBJ2-1; 10 bases fit TRBD2. The CDR3 loop spans 15 amino acids. J was trimmed by 4 bases and V by 2 bases; bases with no gene match: 2. The V gene's germline CDR1 is ENHRY and CDR2 SYGVKD. The CDR3 DNA follows: TGTGCCATCAGTGAGAAACTAGCGGGGTACAATGAGCAGTTCTTC. Residues: CAISEKLAGYNEQFF.

The chain couples TRBV6-6 to TRBJ1-1, with 7 positions matching TRBD1. Germline CDR1 reads MNHNY; CDR2 reads SVGAGI (reference sequence). Trimming took 2 bases from V and 6 from J; bases not matched to a gene: 6. The CDR3 totals 14 residues. CDR3 DNA: TGTGCCAGCAGTTACCACAGGGGAGAGTCTGAAGCTTTCTTT. Protein product: CASSYHRGESEAFF.

This rearrangement joins TRBV28 to TRBJ2-3; 12 bases agree with TRBD2. V shed 5 bases, J shed 5 bases, and the junction held 11 bases outside the gene matches. Germline V gene lookup returns CDR1 MDHEN and CDR2 SYDVKM. This CDR3 region has 17 residues. The CDR3, as DNA: TGTGCCAGCAGTCTCCGATTGACTAGCGGGAGTGGAGATACGCAGTATTTT. Its protein is CASSLRLTSGSGDTQYF.

This chain joins TRBV4-2 and TRBJ1-1; D gene uncertain. Germline assignment: CDR1 LGHNA and CDR2 YNFKEQ. This CDR3 is built from 15 residues. Trimming removed 0 bases from V and 1 base from J, with 9 bases in between. In DNA, the CDR3 is TGTGCCAGCAGCCAAGAAGGCTCAGGGAACACTGAAGCTTTCTTT. Amino acid sequence: CASSQEGSGNTEAFF.

This chain joins TRBV28 and TRBJ1-4, with D perhaps matching TRBD1 (6 bases). The ends were cut back, 8 bases at V and 1 base at J, with 14 bases in the middle. Per germline, CDR1 MDHEN and CDR2 SYDVKM. The CDR3 length is 15 residues. The CDR3 here is CASRLLGGTNEKLFF. The CDR3 DNA reads TGTGCCAGCCGCCTATTAGGGGGAACTAATGAAAAACTGTTTTTT.

The V and J genes are TRBV5-1 and TRBJ1-5; D may be TRBD1 (5 bases). The CDR3 spans 13 residues. V lost 4 bases and J 8 bases, leaving 13 bases between the germline ends. Germline V gene lookup returns CDR1 SGHRS and CDR2 YFSETQ. The CDR3 loop is CASSPGGGEPQHF. For the CDR3, the DNA is TGCGCCAGCAGCCCCGGTGGGGGGGAGCCCCAGCATTTT.

V is TRBV10-3 and J is TRBJ1-1, with D possibly being TRBD1 (6 bases). Trimming took off 11 bases at V and 6 bases at J, with 19 bases between the two ends. The germline gives CDR1 ENHRY, CDR2 SYGVKD. This CDR3 has 13 amino acids. As DNA, the CDR3 is TGTGCCCACCGGGGTGCAGGGGCTCCTGAAGCTTTCTTT. Translation gives CAHRGAGAPEAFF.

The rearrangement uses TRBV2 and TRBJ1-2, with TRBD1 matching over 7 bases. This CDR3 comprises 13 residues. Germline V gene data show CDR1 as SNHLY and CDR2 as FYNNEI. Trimming took 3 bases from V and 3 from J; bases not matched to a gene: 1. This CDR3 is CASSDRGDYGYTF. The CDR3 DNA follows: TGTGCCAGCAGTGACAGGGGGGACTATGGCTACACCTTC. The entire variable domain, with the rest obtained from reference TRBV2 and TRBJ1-2, is as follows: EPEVTQTPSHQVTQMGQEVILRCVPISNHLYFYWYRQILGQKVEFLVSFYNNEISEKSEIFDDQFSVERPDGSNFTLKIRSTKLEDSAMYFCASSDRGDYGYTFGSGTRLTVV.

The chain combines TRBV4-1 with TRBJ2-5; 13 nucleotides agree with TRBD2. Near its end, the DNA agrees better with TRBJ2-7, so the J call may be wrong. CDR3 length: 17 residues. Germline-derived CDR1 and CDR2 are MGHRA and YSYEKL. The CDR3 loop is CASSHPLAGGSSYEQYF. For the CDR3, the DNA is TGCGCCAGCAGCCATCCACTAGCGGGGGGGAGCTCCTACGAGCAGTACTTC.

V and J are TRBV19 and TRBJ2-7, with 8 nucleotides matching TRBD1. Germline V gene data show CDR1 as LNHDA and CDR2 as SQIVND (reference sequence). J lost 0 bases, V lost 4 bases, and 2 bases had no gene match. This CDR3 has 14 residues. In nucleotides, the CDR3 is TGTGCCAGTAGTAACACAGGGGGCTCCTACGAGCAGTACTTC. Residues: CASSNTGGSYEQYF.

Remarks on this clone: This sample also contains other DNA sequences that code for the same CDR3. This rearrangement joins TRBV4-1 to TRBJ2-5, with TRBD2 matching over 14 bases. The CDR3 runs to 16 residues. V dropped 0 bases and J dropped 3; count of bases not matched to a gene: 0. Germline CDR1 and CDR2: MGHRA and YSYEKL. CDR3 sequence reads: CASSQEGLAGEETQYF. As DNA, the CDR3 is TGCGCCAGCAGCCAAGAGGGACTAGCGGGAGAAGAGACCCAGTACTTC.

The chain carries TRBV6-5 and TRBJ2-1; D is perhaps TRBD2 (5 bases). V gave up 10 bases and J gave up 4 bases, with 11 bases separating them. CDR1 is MNHEY and CDR2 is SVGAGI in the germline V gene. This CDR3 is built from 12 residues. The CDR3 DNA sequence: TGTGCCACCGGACTTCGGTACAATGAGCAGTTCTTC. Residues: CATGLRYNEQFF.

J is TRBJ1-4 and V is TRBV6-1; TRBD1 might be the D (6 bases). V gave up 8 bases and J gave up 7 bases, with 17 bases separating them. The CDR3 has 14 amino acids. Germline V gene lookup returns CDR1 MNHNS and CDR2 SASEGT. The CDR3 protein is CASDPGDTVEKLFF. In DNA form, the CDR3 reads TGTGCCAGCGACCCAGGGGACACAGTTGAAAAACTGTTTTTT.

The genes are TRBV18 and TRBJ1-4, with 10 positions matching TRBD1. This CDR3 is built from 15 residues. The germline CDR1 and CDR2 sequences are KGHSH and LQKENI. V lost 5 bases, J lost 7 bases, and 7 bases stayed unmatched. The CDR3 DNA is TGTGCCAGCTCATCCCGGACAGGGGGGAGTGAAAAACTGTTTTTT. The encoded protein is CASSSRTGGSEKLFF.

The V and J genes are TRBV21-1 and TRBJ2-6; the table gives TRBD1 as D, unverified against the DNA. TRBV21-1 is a documented pseudogene. The CDR3 loop spans 18 amino acids. The CDR3 spells CASRDGTGGGNGANVLTF. CDR3 bases: TGTGCCAGCAGGGACGGGACAGGGGGAGGAAATGGGGCCAACGTCCTGACTTTC.

In DNA, the CDR3 is TGCAGCGTTGTGGGACAGGGCCGTGAAAAACTGTTTTTT. Protein: CSVVGQGREKLFF. This sequence joins TRBV29-1 and TRBJ1-4; 9 positions agree with TRBD1. V lost 4 bases, J lost 7 bases, and 4 bases stayed unmatched. From germline, CDR1 is SQVTM and CDR2 ANQGSEA. This CDR3 is 13 amino acids long.

The rearrangement uses TRBV19 and TRBJ2-6; 11 bases map to TRBD1. The J segment lost 0 bases and the V segment lost 6 bases, leaving 7 bases of the junction unmatched. The CDR3 runs 18 residues. The V gene's germline CDR1 is LNHDA and CDR2 SQIVND (reference sequence). Here the CDR3 reads CASSPWTGGPSGANVLTF. CDR3 coding DNA: TGTGCCAGTAGCCCTTGGACAGGGGGCCCCTCTGGGGCCAACGTCCTGACTTTC.

The chain couples TRBV7-9 to TRBJ2-7, with D perhaps TRBD2 (6 bases). The V and J ends lost 0 bases and 2 bases respectively, with 14 bases between them. Germline loops: CDR1 SEHNR, CDR2 FQNEAQ (reference sequence). There are 16 residues in the CDR3. CDR3 DNA: TGTGCCAGCAGCTTAGCGCGACTAGGGATGACCTACGAGCAGTACTTC. This codes for CASSLARLGMTYEQYF.

The V call is TRBV5-1, the J call TRBJ1-6, with TRBD1 matching 9 bases. The CDR3 consists of 17 residues. Germline V gene lookup returns CDR1 SGHRS and CDR2 YFSETQ. After removal of 3 bases from V and 7 bases from J, the junction contained 11 bases not matched to a gene. Written as DNA, the CDR3 is TGCGCCAGCAGCTCTACGGGACAGGGCAGTGGGAATTCACCCCTCCACTTT. Amino acids: CASSSTGQGSGNSPLHF.

This rearrangement joins TRBV27 to TRBJ1-1; the match to TRBD1 covers 7 bases. Germline lookup yields CDR1 MNHEY and CDR2 SMNVEV (reference sequence). Trimming took 6 bases from V and 5 from J; bases not matched to a gene: 6. This CDR3 is built from 13 residues. The CDR3 DNA reads TGTGCCAGCAGGAGGGGGCGCGGAACTGAAGCTTTCTTT. Amino acids: CASRRGRGTEAFF.